Shown below are 31 T cell receptor beta chains from a single sample sequenced in a study of beta chain features in type 1 diabetes. All of the isolated RNA was reverse transcribed, so expressed TCRB transcripts were sequenced. Assay used: immunoSEQ multiplex PCR; TCRdb lists only in-frame clones, some missing. The sample yields about 900,000 clones, 15% to 20% seen once. Specimen: naive CD4+ T cells from blood. Receptors originate from a woman aged 18-29 years in good health.

The V gene is TRBV5-6, the J gene TRBJ1-1, with TRBD1 as a possible D gene (6 bases). Per the germline V gene, CDR1 is SGHDT and CDR2 is YYEEEE. The CDR3 extends over 15 amino acids. V was pared by 3 bases and J by 4 bases, with 16 bases between. CDR3 coding DNA: TGTGCCAGCAGCTCACCTTTTCAGGGGTTCACTGAAGCTTTCTTT. Its translation is CASSSPFQGFTEAFF.

The V gene is TRBV7-9, the J gene TRBJ1-1; 7 nucleotides agree with TRBD1. Germline CDR1 and CDR2: SEHNR and FQNEAQ (reference sequence). Germline trimming cut 5 bases from V and 7 bases from J; bases unmatched to any gene: 4. The CDR3 extends over 12 amino acids. In nucleotides, the CDR3 is TGTGCCAGCAGCACCCGGACAGGTGAAGCTTTCTTT. Protein: CASSTRTGEAFF.

V usage is TRBV4-3 and J usage is TRBJ2-7, with 7 bases lining up with TRBD1. CDR3 length equals 15 residues. Germline values: CDR1 LGHNA, CDR2 YSLEER. The V segment lost 4 bases and the J segment 0 bases; nucleotides outside the gene matches: 6. CDR3 sequence: CASSPTWDSSYEQYF. CDR3 in DNA: TGCGCCAGCAGCCCCACTTGGGACAGCTCCTACGAGCAGTACTTC.

V and J are TRBV4-3 and TRBJ2-1; D unresolved. V was pared by 5 bases and J by 1 base, with 9 bases between. The CDR3 length is 14 residues. The V gene's germline CDR1 is LGHNA and CDR2 YSLEER. CDR3 in DNA: TGCGCCAGCAGCTTAGAGGTATCCTACAATGAGCAGTTCTTC. It translates to CASSLEVSYNEQFF.

The gene calls are TRBV29-1 and TRBJ1-3; no reliable D call. Germline V lookup: CDR1 SQVTM, CDR2 ANQGSEA. The CDR3 contains 12 residues. The V end lost 6 bases, the J end lost 0 bases, and 6 bases lay between the germline ends. The CDR3 region has the DNA TGCAGCGTCGGTGGCTCTGGAAACACCATATATTTT. Translated, it gives CSVGGSGNTIYF.

This clone was picked up a small number of times. The V and J genes are TRBV4-3 and TRBJ2-2; tentatively, D is TRBD1 or TRBD2 (5 bases each). CDR3 length: 15 amino acids. The germline V gene has CDR1 LGHNA and CDR2 YSLEER. V lost 4 bases and J 6 bases, leaving 15 bases between the germline ends. CDR3 bases: TGCGCCAGCAGCCCCGCTTGGGGGTCCCCCGGGGAGCTGTTTTTT. This sequence encodes CASSPAWGSPGELFF.

The rearrangement uses TRBV14 and TRBJ2-3, with D hard to call. The ends were cut back, 5 bases at V and 2 bases at J, with 14 bases in the middle. This CDR3 has 15 amino acids. Germline lookup yields CDR1 SGHDN and CDR2 FVKESK. The DNA for the CDR3 is TGTGCCAGCAGCTCCAACACATACCACACAGATACGCAGTATTTT. It specifies CASSSNTYHTDTQYF.

This chain's CDR3 is CASSQDLSGIGAKAFF. The CDR3 region has the DNA TGCGCCAGCAGCCAAGATCTTTCGGGGATCGGGGCGAAAGCTTTCTTT. This chain links TRBV4-3 with TRBJ1-1; D is possibly TRBD1 (5 bases). CDR3 size: 16 residues. V lost 0 bases, J lost 9 bases, and 20 bases lay in between. Germline CDR1 LGHNA, CDR2 YSLEER.

The chain employs TRBV5-6 and TRBJ1-2, with D tentatively TRBD1 (5 bases). V was pared by 4 bases and J by 6 bases, with 13 bases between. Germline values: CDR1 SGHDT, CDR2 YYEEEE. This CDR3 has 13 residues. This CDR3 is CASSHLRGDGYTF. Written as DNA, the CDR3 is TGTGCCAGCAGCCATCTAAGGGGCGATGGCTACACCTTC. Filled out from reference TRBV5-6 and TRBJ1-2, the complete variable domain reads DAGVTQSPTHLIKTRGQQVTLRCSPKSGHDTVSWYQQALGQGPQFIFQYYEEEERQRGNFPDRFSGHQFPNYSSELNVNALLLGDSALYLCASSHLRGDGYTFGSGTRLTVV.

The chain's CDR3 is CASTSLAGGTDTQYF. The CDR3, as DNA: TGTGCCAGCACCTCCCTAGCGGGAGGCACAGATACGCAGTATTTT. The chain couples TRBV6-5 to TRBJ2-3; TRBD2 matches at 10 bases. CDR3 length: 15 residues. Germline assignment: CDR1 MNHEY and CDR2 SVGAGI. Germline trimming cut 7 bases from V and 1 base from J; bases unmatched to any gene: 5.

This clone has only a few counts. The chain has TRBV7-2 and TRBJ1-1, with TRBD1 as a possible D gene (6 bases). The V gene lost 4 bases and the J gene lost 4 bases, with 22 bases spanning the gap. Germline V gene sequence: CDR1 SGHTA, CDR2 FQGNSA. The CDR3 covers 17 residues. The DNA for the CDR3 is TGTGCCAGCAGCTCACAAGGACAGTCGTTGGTTCCCACTGAAGCTTTCTTT. It codes for CASSSQGQSLVPTEAFF.

The chain uses TRBV2 and TRBJ2-5; D might be TRBD1 or TRBD2, each matching 5 bases. Germline assignment: CDR1 SNHLY and CDR2 FYNNEI. Trimming pared 7 bases from V and 4 bases from J, leaving 19 bases between. The CDR3 sequence is 15 residues long. The CDR3, as DNA: TGTGCCAGCAATCGAGCCGGGACCCACCGAGAGACCCAGTACTTC. This encodes CASNRAGTHRETQYF.

This clone was recorded a few times. This chain connects TRBV2 to TRBJ1-1; D is ambiguous. Trimming stripped 6 bases from V and 7 bases from J, with 9 bases between. From germline, CDR1 is SNHLY and CDR2 FYNNEI. This CDR3 is 11 amino acids long. The CDR3 nucleotides read TGTGCCAGCAGGATGAAGGTTGAAGCTTTCTTT. Its translation: CASRMKVEAFF.

The chain couples TRBV5-1 to TRBJ1-2, with a tentative D call TRBD1 (5 bases). This CDR3 comprises 13 residues. Trimming removed 0 bases at V and 8 bases at J, with 11 bases between. Germline loops: CDR1 SGHRS, CDR2 YFSETQ. CDR3 DNA: TGCGCCAGCAGCTTGGTGGGAGGGGACGGCTACACCTTC. Translating it yields CASSLVGGDGYTF.

The chain recombines TRBV28 with TRBJ1-2; 7 bases align to TRBD1. Per the germline V gene, CDR1 is MDHEN and CDR2 is SYDVKM. This CDR3 is 14 amino acids long. V was pared by 2 bases and J by 4 bases, with 4 bases of the junction left unmatched. The CDR3 bases are TGTGCCAGCAGTTTAGAACAGGGGAGCTATGGCTACACCTTC. This sequence encodes CASSLEQGSYGYTF.

This chain uses TRBV19 with TRBJ1-5, with TRBD1 matching 10 bases. CDR1 is LNHDA, CDR2 SQIVND, per germline (reference sequence). The ends lost 7 bases at V and 0 bases at J; junction bases unmatched: 15. The CDR3 runs to 19 residues. CDR3 region: CASNPITGTGVYSNQPQHF. The CDR3, as DNA: TGTGCCAGTAACCCGATCACCGGGACAGGGGTCTATAGCAATCAGCCCCAGCATTTT.

J is TRBJ2-5 and V is TRBV7-2, with 8 bases that match TRBD1. The CDR3 spans 15 residues. Per the germline V gene, CDR1 is SGHTA and CDR2 is FQGNSA. J was trimmed by 5 bases and V by 1 base; bases with no gene match: 6. CDR3 DNA: TGTGCCAGCAGCTTAGTCAGGGGGCGAAGGGAGACCCAGTACTTC. Translation: CASSLVRGRRETQYF.

The chain recombines TRBV4-1 with TRBJ2-4; weak D call: TRBD2 (6 bases). Germline V CDR1 and CDR2: MGHRA, YSYEKL. V was pared by 3 bases and J by 0 bases, with 21 bases between. The CDR3 sequence is 19 residues long. CDR3 loop: CASSQGLGWTNLAKNIQYF. The CDR3, as DNA: TGCGCCAGCAGCCAGGGCCTCGGGTGGACTAATCTAGCCAAAAACATTCAGTACTTC.

This clone was seen more than once but under ten times. This chain uses TRBV9 with TRBJ1-3; D ambiguous. This CDR3 has 15 amino acids. Germline loops: CDR1 SGDLS, CDR2 YYNGEE. V was trimmed by 0 bases and J by 0 bases, leaving 7 bases between them. The CDR3 sequence is CASSVGSVSGNTIYF. The CDR3 nucleotides read TGTGCCAGCAGCGTAGGGAGTGTCTCTGGAAACACCATATATTTT.

This chain joins TRBV27 and TRBJ1-4, with TRBD1 as a possible D gene (5 bases). Germline V gives CDR1 MNHEY, CDR2 SMNVEV (reference sequence). This CDR3 contains 12 residues. The V gene lost 5 bases and the J gene lost 11 bases, with 12 bases spanning the gap. The DNA of the CDR3 is TGTGCCAGCAGTCCCTTAAGGGGTAAACTGTTTTTT. Amino acid sequence: CASSPLRGKLFF.

This clone was observed a few times. The V call is TRBV11-2, the J call TRBJ2-7; 7 positions match TRBD2. CDR1 and CDR2 (germline): SGHAT, FQNNGV. The CDR3 is 15 amino acids. V shed 5 bases and J 2 bases; nucleotides not matched to a gene: 9. The CDR3 protein is CASSPGVAGAYEQYF. The CDR3 region has the DNA TGTGCCAGCAGCCCGGGTGTAGCGGGCGCCTACGAGCAGTACTTC.

V gene TRBV9 combines with J gene TRBJ2-3; a possible D gene is TRBD1 (6 bases). V was shortened by 3 bases and J by 1 base, with 15 bases between the two germline ends. Per germline, CDR1 SGDLS and CDR2 YYNGEE. This CDR3 spans 16 amino acids. The CDR3 nucleotides are TGTGCCAGCAGCGGAAGAGGGGCAGGGGGCACAGATACGCAGTATTTT. Translating gives CASSGRGAGGTDTQYF.

This chain connects TRBV27 to TRBJ2-1; D possibly corresponds to TRBD1 (6 bases). V lost 6 bases and J 5 bases, leaving 23 bases between the germline ends. This CDR3 is built from 17 residues. Germline V gene data show CDR1 as MNHEY and CDR2 as SMNVEV (reference sequence). CDR3 region: CASRTVNRVYRNNEQFF. The CDR3 DNA sequence: TGTGCCAGCAGGACCGTAAACAGGGTTTACAGGAACAATGAGCAGTTCTTC.

The rearrangement joins TRBV27 to TRBJ2-1; maybe TRBD1 (5 bases). Looked up from germline, CDR1 is MNHEY and CDR2 is SMNVEV (reference sequence). The V and J ends lost 6 bases and 7 bases respectively, with 16 bases between them. This CDR3 is built from 14 residues. The CDR3 sequence: CASRVVTKGNEQFF. CDR3 DNA: TGTGCCAGCAGAGTTGTCACCAAGGGGAATGAGCAGTTCTTC.

This clone came up a few times. The chain uses TRBV14 and TRBJ1-1, with D possibly matching TRBD1 (5 bases). V dropped 0 bases and J dropped 8 bases, with 13 bases sitting between them. Germline lookup yields CDR1 SGHDN and CDR2 FVKESK. The CDR3 sequence is 14 residues long. The CDR3 DNA follows: TGTGCCAGCAGCCAAGACCGACAGACTTCAGAAGCTTTCTTT. Amino acid sequence: CASSQDRQTSEAFF.

The table lists this clone with a few counts. The chain carries TRBV19 and TRBJ1-2; possible D gene TRBD1, 5 bases. Trimming shortened V by 3 bases and J by 8 bases, and 19 bases separated the two germline ends. The CDR3 extends over 15 amino acids. Germline CDR1 is LNHDA and CDR2 is SQIVND (reference sequence). The DNA of the CDR3 is TGTGCCAGTAGTATCCGACAGCCGAACATGGGGGGCTACACCTTC. It codes for CASSIRQPNMGGYTF.

This clone came up a few times. V usage is TRBV18 and J usage is TRBJ2-3; a weak D match, TRBD1 (6 bases). From germline, CDR1 is KGHSH and CDR2 LQKENI. The CDR3 has 15 amino acids. The germline V and J ends were trimmed by 6 bases and 2 bases, with 15 bases remaining between them. The chain's CDR3 is CASSPTGLATDTQYF. The CDR3 nucleotides are TGTGCCAGCTCCCCAACAGGGCTCGCCACAGATACGCAGTATTTT.

The chain carries TRBV7-9 and TRBJ2-1, with TRBD1 as a possible D gene (6 bases). CDR3 size: 15 residues. Germline V CDR1 and CDR2: SEHNR, FQNEAQ (reference sequence). V dropped 5 bases and J dropped 3 bases, with 14 bases sitting between them. CDR3 bases: TGTGCCAGCAGCCCGCCAGGGGCGGGCTACAATGAGCAGTTCTTC. Its translation is CASSPPGAGYNEQFF.

The rearrangement joins TRBV4-1 to TRBJ2-1; D gene uncertain. V gave up 0 bases and J gave up 7 bases, with 13 bases separating them. Germline loops: CDR1 MGHRA, CDR2 YSYEKL. The CDR3 length is 15 residues. This CDR3 reads CASSQDFGLGNEQFF. The CDR3 nucleotides read TGCGCCAGCAGCCAAGATTTCGGGCTGGGGAATGAGCAGTTCTTC.

This chain joins TRBV9 and TRBJ2-1; 7 nucleotides line up with TRBD1. This CDR3 comprises 16 residues. The germline V gene encodes CDR1 SGDLS and CDR2 YYNGEE. Losses at the gene ends were 2 bases for V and 8 bases for J; bases not matched to a gene: 13. The CDR3 is CASSVSLRTGEDEQFF. The DNA of the CDR3 is TGTGCCAGCAGCGTCTCCCTGAGGACAGGCGAGGATGAGCAGTTCTTC. The variable domain in full, completed from reference TRBV9 and TRBJ2-1, reads DSGVTQTPKHLITATGQRVTLRCSPRSGDLSVYWYQQSLDQGLQFLIQYYNGEERAKGNILERFSAQQFPDLHSELNLSSLELGDSALYFCASSVSLRTGEDEQFFGPGTRLTVL.

This clone was seen a few times. Distinct nucleotide sequences in the sample also encode this CDR3. V and J are TRBV5-4 and TRBJ2-7, with D maybe TRBD1 (6 bases). Trimming pared 0 bases from V and 2 bases from J, leaving 9 bases between. The CDR3 sequence is 14 residues long. CDR1 SGHNT and CDR2 YYREEE come from the germline V gene (reference sequence). For the CDR3, the DNA is TGTGCCAGCAGCTTGGGGGGGCGCACCTACGAGCAGTACTTC. It is translated as CASSLGGRTYEQYF. Full variable domain (missing parts from reference TRBV5-4 and TRBJ2-7): ETGVTQSPTHLIKTRGQQVTLRCSSQSGHNTVSWYQQALGQGPQFIFQYYREEENGRGNFPPRFSGLQFPNYSSELNVNALELDDSALYLCASSLGGRTYEQYFGPGTRLTVT.